The clone carrying this T cell receptor beta chain was observed once. What it binds is not known. Clones were sequenced by immunoSEQ multiplex PCR, and TCRdb holds only the in-frame ones, with some missing. The table includes roughly 49,000 clones, roughly 89% detected once. The source of the sample is a study of PD-1 blockade in classical Hodgkin lymphoma. Broader study findings: Whoever responded completely had baseline diversity much like that seen in newly diagnosed patients.

Time point meaning: cycle 4 day 1 (C4D1), after 5 to 7 weeks of nivolumab. Autologous stem cell transplantation was followed by relapse in every patient, and brentuximab vedotin exposure varied. The receptor comes from a human donor with classical Hodgkin lymphoma. Sequenced material: peripheral blood mononuclear cells (PBMCs), taken before the fourth cycle of nivolumab.

CDR3 sequence: CSVEGDRSYEQYF. DNA for the CDR3: TGCAGCGTTGAAGGGGACAGGTCCTACGAGCAGTACTTC. The chain links TRBV29-1 to TRBJ2-7, with TRBD1 matching over 8 bases. The CDR3 contains 13 residues. V was pared by 1 base and J by 1 base, with 0 bases of the junction left unmatched. Germline V lookup: CDR1 SQVTM, CDR2 ANQGSEA.